Presented here are 9 T cell receptor beta chains from one specimen sequenced in a study of blood T cell repertoires in COVID-19. Measured with immunoSEQ multiplex PCR; TCRdb has only the in-frame clones, and not every one. The repertoire consists of nearly 350,000 clones, with under 95% occurring once and the leading ten covering under 3.5%. Sequenced material: peripheral blood. All receptors derive from a woman younger than 30 who had recovered from COVID-19.

This clone was detected only once. The chain recombines TRBV15 with TRBJ1-3; unclear D gene. The CDR3 has 15 residues. From germline, CDR1 is LNHNV and CDR2 YYDKDF (reference sequence). Trimming pared 0 bases from V and 8 bases from J, leaving 14 bases between. CDR3 sequence (DNA): TGTGCCACCAGCAGAGAGGGAGGGCCGACGGACACCATATATTTT. Translating gives CATSREGGPTDTIYF.

The chain carries TRBV6-2 or TRBV6-3 and TRBJ2-1; 9 bases are shared with TRBD1. V was clipped by 1 base and J by 7 bases; unmatched bases: 11. The CDR3 length is 17 residues. In germline, CDR1 is MNHEY, CDR2 SVGEGT. CDR3 in DNA: TGTGCCAGCAGTTACTTGAATTGGGACAGGGTAGGAAATGAGCAGTTCTTC. It encodes CASSYLNWDRVGNEQFF.

The chain's CDR3 is CASSLRGHIQETQYF. The CDR3 nucleotides are TGTGCCAGCAGCCTAAGGGGACACATCCAAGAGACCCAGTACTTC. The rearrangement joins TRBV3-1 (or the pseudogene TRBV3-2) to TRBJ2-5; perhaps TRBD1 as D (6 bases). There are 15 residues in the CDR3. Germline V gene lookup returns CDR1 LGHDT and CDR2 YNNKEL (reference sequence). Trimming took 4 bases from V and 1 from J, leaving 13 bases between them.

On this clone: The germline gene is not matched at one end of the junction; a read error may be the cause. This chain links TRBV4-1 with TRBJ1-2; D is undetermined. This CDR3 spans 17 amino acids. Per germline, CDR1 MGHRA and CDR2 YSYEKL. The CDR3 region is CASSLWAFPFLNHGYTF. The CDR3 nucleotides read TGCGCCAGCAGCCTGTGGGCTTTCCCCTTCCTTAACCATGGCTACACCTTC.

V usage is TRBV18 and J usage is TRBJ2-1, with TRBD1 identical over 8 bases. The trim removed 5 bases at V and 6 bases at J, leaving 6 bases unmatched. The CDR3 consists of 14 residues. Germline-derived CDR1 and CDR2 are KGHSH and LQKENI. The CDR3 sequence: CASSYRTGSNEQFF. The DNA of the CDR3 is TGTGCCAGCTCATACAGGACAGGGTCCAATGAGCAGTTCTTC.

V gene TRBV11-2 combines with J gene TRBJ2-7, with a possible D match to TRBD1 (6 bases). The V end was cut by 3 bases, the J end by 1 base, with 10 bases between. The CDR3 spans 14 residues. Germline CDR1 and CDR2: SGHAT and FQNNGV. For the CDR3, the DNA is TGTGCCAGCAGCTTCACCGGACAGTCCTACGAGCAGTACGTC. As protein: CASSFTGQSYEQYV.

Only one count was recorded for this clone. The chain recombines TRBV29-1 with TRBJ1-1; tentative D call: TRBD1 (5 bases). CDR3 length equals 11 residues. Deletions cut 6 bases from V and 1 base from J, with 6 bases between. The germline gives CDR1 SQVTM, CDR2 ANQGSEA. The CDR3 spells CSVTANTEAFF. The DNA for the CDR3 is TGCAGCGTGACAGCGAACACTGAAGCTTTCTTT.

The genes are TRBV2 and TRBJ1-3; no clear D. Germline CDR1 is SNHLY and CDR2 is FYNNEI. The germline V and J ends were trimmed by 2 bases and 1 base, with 6 bases remaining between them. The length of the CDR3 is 14 residues. CDR3 DNA sequence: TGTGCCAGCAGTGAACGGGGATCTGGAAACACCATATATTTT. Translated: CASSERGSGNTIYF.

The chain joins TRBV14 to TRBJ1-5; 8 bases map to TRBD1. V shed 1 base, J shed 7 bases, and the junction held 6 bases outside the gene matches. The CDR3 consists of 15 residues. In germline, CDR1 is SGHDN, CDR2 FVKESK. The CDR3 region has the DNA TGTGCCAGCAGCCAAGGACAGGGGACGGGCCAGCCCCAGCATTTT. As protein: CASSQGQGTGQPQHF.